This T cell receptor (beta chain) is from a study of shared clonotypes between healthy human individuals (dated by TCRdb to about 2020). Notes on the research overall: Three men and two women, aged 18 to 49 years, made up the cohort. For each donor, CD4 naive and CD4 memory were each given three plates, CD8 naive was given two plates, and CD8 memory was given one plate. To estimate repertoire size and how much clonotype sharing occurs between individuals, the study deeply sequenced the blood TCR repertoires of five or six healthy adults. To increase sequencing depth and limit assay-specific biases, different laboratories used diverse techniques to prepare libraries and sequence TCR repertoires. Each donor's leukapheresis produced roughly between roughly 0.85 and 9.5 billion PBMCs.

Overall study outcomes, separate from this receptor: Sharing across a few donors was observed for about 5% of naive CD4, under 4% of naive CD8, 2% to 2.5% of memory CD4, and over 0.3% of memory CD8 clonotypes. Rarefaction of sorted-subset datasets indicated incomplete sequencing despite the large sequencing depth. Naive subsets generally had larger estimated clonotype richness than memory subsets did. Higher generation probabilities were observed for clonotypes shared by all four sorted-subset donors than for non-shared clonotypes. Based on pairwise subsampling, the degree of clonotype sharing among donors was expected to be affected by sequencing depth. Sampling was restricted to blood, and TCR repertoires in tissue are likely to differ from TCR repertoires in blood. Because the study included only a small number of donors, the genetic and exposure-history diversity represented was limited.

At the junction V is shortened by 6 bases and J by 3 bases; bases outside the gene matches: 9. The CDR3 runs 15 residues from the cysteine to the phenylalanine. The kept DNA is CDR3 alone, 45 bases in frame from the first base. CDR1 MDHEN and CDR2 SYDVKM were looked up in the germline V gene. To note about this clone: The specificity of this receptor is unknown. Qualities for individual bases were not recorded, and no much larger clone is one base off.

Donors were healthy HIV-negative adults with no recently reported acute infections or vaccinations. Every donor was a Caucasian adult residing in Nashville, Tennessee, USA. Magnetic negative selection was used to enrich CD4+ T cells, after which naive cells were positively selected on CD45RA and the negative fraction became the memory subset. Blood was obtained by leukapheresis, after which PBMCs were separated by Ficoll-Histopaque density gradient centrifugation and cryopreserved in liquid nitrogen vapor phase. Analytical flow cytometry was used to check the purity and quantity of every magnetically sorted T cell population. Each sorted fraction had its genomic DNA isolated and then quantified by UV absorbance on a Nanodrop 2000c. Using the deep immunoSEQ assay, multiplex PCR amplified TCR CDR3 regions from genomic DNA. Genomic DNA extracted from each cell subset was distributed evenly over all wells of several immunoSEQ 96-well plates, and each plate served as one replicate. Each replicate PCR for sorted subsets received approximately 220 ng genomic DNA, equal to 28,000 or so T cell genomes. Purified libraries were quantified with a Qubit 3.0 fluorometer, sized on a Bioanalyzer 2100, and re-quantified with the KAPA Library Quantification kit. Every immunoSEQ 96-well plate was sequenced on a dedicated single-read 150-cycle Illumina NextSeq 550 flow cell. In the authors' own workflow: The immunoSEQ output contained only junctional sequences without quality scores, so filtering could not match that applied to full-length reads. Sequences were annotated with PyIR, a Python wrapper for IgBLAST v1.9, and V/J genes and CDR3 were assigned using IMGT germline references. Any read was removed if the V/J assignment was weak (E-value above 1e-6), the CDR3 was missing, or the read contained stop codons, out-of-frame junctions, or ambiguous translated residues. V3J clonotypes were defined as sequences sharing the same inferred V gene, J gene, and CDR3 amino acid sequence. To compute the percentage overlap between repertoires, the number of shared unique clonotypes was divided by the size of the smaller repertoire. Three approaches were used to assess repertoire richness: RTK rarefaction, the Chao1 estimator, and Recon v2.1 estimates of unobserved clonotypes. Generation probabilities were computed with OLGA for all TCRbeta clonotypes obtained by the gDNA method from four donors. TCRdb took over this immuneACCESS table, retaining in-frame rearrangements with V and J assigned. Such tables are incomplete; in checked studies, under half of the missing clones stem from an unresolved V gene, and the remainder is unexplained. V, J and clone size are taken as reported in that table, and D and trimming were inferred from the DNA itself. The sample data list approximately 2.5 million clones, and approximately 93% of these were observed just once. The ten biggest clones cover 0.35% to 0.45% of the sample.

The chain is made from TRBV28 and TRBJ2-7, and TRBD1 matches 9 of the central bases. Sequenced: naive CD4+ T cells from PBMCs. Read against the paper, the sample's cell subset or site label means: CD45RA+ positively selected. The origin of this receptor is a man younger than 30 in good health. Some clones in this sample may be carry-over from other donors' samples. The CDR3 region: CASSQPGQGHYEQYF. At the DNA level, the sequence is TGTGCCAGCAGCCAGCCAGGACAGGGGCACTACGAGCAGTACTTC.